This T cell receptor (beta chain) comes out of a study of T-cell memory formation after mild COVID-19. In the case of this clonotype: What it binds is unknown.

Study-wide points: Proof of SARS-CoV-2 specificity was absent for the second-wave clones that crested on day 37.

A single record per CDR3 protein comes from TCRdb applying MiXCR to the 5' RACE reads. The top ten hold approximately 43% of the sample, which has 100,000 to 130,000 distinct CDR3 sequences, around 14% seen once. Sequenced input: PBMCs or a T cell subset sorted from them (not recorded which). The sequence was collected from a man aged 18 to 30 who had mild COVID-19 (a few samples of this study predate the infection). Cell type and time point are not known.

Here the CDR3 DNA reads TGTGCCAGCAGCGTAGCTGGGTCAGGGCCAAATGAGCAGTTCTTC. It specifies CASSVAGSGPNEQFF. The chain joins TRBV9 to TRBJ2-1; tentative D call: TRBD1 (5 bases). V shed 0 bases and J shed 7 bases, with 14 bases lying between them. The CDR3 has 15 residues. CDR1 is SGDLS, CDR2 YYNGEE, per germline.